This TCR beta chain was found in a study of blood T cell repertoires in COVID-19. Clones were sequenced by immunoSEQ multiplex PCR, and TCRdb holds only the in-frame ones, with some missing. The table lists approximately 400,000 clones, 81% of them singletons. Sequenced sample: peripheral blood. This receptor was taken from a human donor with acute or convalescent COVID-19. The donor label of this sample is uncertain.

CDR3 sequence reads: CASSPLLAGNTDTQYF. As DNA, the CDR3 is TGTGCCAGCAGCCCGCTCCTAGCGGGAAACACAGATACGCAGTATTTT. The chain is built from TRBV7-9 and TRBJ2-3; 9 nucleotides line up with TRBD2. V lost 5 bases, J lost 2 bases, and 8 bases stayed unmatched. CDR3 length equals 16 residues. Germline CDR1 SEHNR, CDR2 FQNEAQ (reference sequence).